This T cell receptor beta chain comes out of a study of T cell changes during pregnancy in multiple sclerosis. CDR1 is LNHDA and CDR2 is SQIVND in the germline V gene (reference sequence). V shed 2 bases, J shed 7 bases, and the junction held 10 bases outside the gene matches. The CDR3 length is 16 residues. Some clones are missing from TCRdb's copy, which holds only in-frame ones; the method was immunoSEQ multiplex PCR. The sample lists about 100,000 clones; more than 85% were seen once. This sequence was found in a female donor with multiple sclerosis, enrolled in a pregnancy study. J is TRBJ2-1 and V is TRBV19; 8 positions match TRBD2. The sample here was peripheral blood, taken in the second trimester of pregnancy. This CDR3 reads CASSIQSGRSANEQFF. The CDR3, as DNA: TGTGCCAGTAGTATACAAAGCGGGAGATCTGCAAATGAGCAGTTCTTC.